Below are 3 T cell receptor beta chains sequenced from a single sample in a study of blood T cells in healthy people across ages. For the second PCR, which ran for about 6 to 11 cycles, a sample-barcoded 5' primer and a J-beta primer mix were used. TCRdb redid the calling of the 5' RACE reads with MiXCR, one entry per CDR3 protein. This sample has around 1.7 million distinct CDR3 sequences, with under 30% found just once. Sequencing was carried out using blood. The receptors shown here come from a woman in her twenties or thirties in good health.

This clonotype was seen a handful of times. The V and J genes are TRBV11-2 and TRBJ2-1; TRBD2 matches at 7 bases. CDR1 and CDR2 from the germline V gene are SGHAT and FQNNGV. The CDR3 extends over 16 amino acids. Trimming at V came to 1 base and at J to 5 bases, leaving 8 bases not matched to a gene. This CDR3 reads CASSLGLRGGNNEQFF. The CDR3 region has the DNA TGTGCCAGCAGCTTAGGGCTGCGCGGGGGAAACAATGAGCAGTTCTTC. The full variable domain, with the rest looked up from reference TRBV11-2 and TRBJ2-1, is EAGVAQSPRYKIIEKRQSVAFWCNPISGHATLYWYQQILGQGPKLLIQFQNNGVVDDSQLPKDRFSAERLKGVDSTLKIQPAKLEDSAVYLCASSLGLRGGNNEQFFGPGTRLTVL.

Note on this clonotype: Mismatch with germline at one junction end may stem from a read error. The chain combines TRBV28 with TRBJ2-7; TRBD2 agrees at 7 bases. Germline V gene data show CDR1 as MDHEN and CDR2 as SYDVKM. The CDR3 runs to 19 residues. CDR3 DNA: TGTGCCGGCAGTCCCCGGGCAGCGGCGGGGGTATCGGGATACTACGAGCAGTACTTC. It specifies CAGSPRAAAGVSGYYEQYF.

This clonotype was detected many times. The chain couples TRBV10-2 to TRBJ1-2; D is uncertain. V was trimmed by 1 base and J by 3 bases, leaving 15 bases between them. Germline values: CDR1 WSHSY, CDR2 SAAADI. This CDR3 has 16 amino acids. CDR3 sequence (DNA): TGCGCCAGCAGTGAGTACCCCCTTCGGGGAGACTATGGCTACACCTTC. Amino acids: CASSEYPLRGDYGYTF.